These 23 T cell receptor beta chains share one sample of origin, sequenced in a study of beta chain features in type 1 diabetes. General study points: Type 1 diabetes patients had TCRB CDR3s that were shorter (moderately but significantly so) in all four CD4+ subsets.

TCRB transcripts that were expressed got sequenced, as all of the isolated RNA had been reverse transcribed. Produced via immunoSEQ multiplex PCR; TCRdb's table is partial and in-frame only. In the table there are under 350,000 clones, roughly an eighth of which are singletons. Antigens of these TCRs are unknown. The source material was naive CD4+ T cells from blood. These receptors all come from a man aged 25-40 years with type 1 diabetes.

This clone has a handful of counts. The CDR3 is CASSLGSGRAETQYF. The CDR3 bases are TGTGCCAGCAGCTTAGGTAGCGGGAGAGCAGAGACCCAGTACTTC. This chain links TRBV7-2 with TRBJ2-5; 9 bases are shared with TRBD2. This CDR3 is built from 15 residues. From germline, CDR1 is SGHTA and CDR2 FQGNSA. V lost 1 base and J lost 4; bases outside the gene matches: 4.

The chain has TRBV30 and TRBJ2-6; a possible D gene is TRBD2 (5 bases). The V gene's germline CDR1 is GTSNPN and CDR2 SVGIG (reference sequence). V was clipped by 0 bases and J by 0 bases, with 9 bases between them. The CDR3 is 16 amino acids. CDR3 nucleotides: TGTGCCTGGAGTGTAAGGGCGGGCTCTGGGGCCAACGTCCTGACTTTC. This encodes CAWSVRAGSGANVLTF.

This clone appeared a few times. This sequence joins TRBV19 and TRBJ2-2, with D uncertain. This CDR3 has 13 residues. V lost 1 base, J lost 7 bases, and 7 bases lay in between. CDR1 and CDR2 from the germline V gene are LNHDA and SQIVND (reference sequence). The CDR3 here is CASSIAKLGELFF. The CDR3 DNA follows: TGTGCCAGTAGTATAGCGAAGCTCGGGGAGCTGTTTTTT.

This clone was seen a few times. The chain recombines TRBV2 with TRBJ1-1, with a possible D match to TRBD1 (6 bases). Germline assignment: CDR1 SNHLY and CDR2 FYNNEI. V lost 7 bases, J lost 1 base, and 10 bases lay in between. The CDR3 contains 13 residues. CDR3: CASTGTPNTEAFF. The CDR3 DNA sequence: TGTGCCAGCACTGGGACACCGAACACTGAAGCTTTCTTT.

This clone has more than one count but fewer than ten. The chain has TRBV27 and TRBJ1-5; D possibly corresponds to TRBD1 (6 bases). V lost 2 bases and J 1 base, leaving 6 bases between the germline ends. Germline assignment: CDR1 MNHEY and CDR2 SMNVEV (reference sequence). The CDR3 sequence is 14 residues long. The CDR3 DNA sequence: TGTGCCAGCAGTTTAACAGGGAGCAATCAGCCCCAGCATTTT. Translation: CASSLTGSNQPQHF.

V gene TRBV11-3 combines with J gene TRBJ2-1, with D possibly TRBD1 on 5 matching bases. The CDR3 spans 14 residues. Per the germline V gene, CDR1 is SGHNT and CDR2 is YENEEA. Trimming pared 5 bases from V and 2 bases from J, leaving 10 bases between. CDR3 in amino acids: CASSKRGPYNEQFF. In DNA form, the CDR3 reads TGTGCCAGCAGCAAAAGGGGTCCCTACAATGAGCAGTTCTTC.

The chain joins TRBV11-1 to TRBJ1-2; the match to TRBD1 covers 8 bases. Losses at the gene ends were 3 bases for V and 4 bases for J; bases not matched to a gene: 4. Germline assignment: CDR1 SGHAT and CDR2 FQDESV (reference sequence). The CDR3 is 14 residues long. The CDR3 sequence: CASSFYGTGYGYTF. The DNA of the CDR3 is TGTGCCAGCAGCTTTTACGGGACAGGCTATGGCTACACCTTC.

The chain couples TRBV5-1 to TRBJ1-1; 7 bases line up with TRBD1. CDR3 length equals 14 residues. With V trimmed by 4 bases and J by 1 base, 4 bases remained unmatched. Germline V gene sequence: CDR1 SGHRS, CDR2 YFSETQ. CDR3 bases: TGCGCCAGCAGCCGGGACAGCCGGAACACTGAAGCTTTCTTT. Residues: CASSRDSRNTEAFF. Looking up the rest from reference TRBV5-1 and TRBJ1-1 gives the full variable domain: KAGVTQTPRYLIKTRGQQVTLSCSPISGHRSVSWYQQTPGQGLQFLFEYFSETQRNKGNFPGRFSGRQFSNSRSEMNVSTLELGDSALYLCASSRDSRNTEAFFGQGTRLTVV.

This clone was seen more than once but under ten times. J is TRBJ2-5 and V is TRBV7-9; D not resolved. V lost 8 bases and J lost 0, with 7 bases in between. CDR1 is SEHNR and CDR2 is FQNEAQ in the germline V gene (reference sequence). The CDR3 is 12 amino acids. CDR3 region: CASRSYQETQYF. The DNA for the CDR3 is TGTGCCAGCCGGAGTTACCAAGAGACCCAGTACTTC. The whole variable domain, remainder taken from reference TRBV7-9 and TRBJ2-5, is DTGVSQNPRHKITKRGQNVTFRCDPISEHNRLYWYRQTLGQGPEFLTYFQNEAQLEKSRLLSDRFSAERPKGSFSTLEIQRTEQGDSAMYLCASRSYQETQYFGPGTRLLVL.

CDR3 sequence reads: CASSPSRSRGQETQYF. The CDR3 DNA reads TGTGCCAGCTCACCCTCCCGGAGCAGGGGGCAAGAGACCCAGTACTTC. The V gene is TRBV18, the J gene TRBJ2-5; 7 positions match TRBD1. Germline values: CDR1 KGHSH, CDR2 LQKENI. The CDR3 has 16 residues. V dropped 3 bases and J dropped 2; count of bases not matched to a gene: 9.

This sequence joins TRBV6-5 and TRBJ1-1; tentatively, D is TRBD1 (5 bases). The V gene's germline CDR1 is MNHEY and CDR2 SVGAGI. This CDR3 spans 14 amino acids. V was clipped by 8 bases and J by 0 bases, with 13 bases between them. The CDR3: CASGGAGLNTEAFF. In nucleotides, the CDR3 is TGTGCCAGCGGCGGGGCAGGGTTGAACACTGAAGCTTTCTTT.

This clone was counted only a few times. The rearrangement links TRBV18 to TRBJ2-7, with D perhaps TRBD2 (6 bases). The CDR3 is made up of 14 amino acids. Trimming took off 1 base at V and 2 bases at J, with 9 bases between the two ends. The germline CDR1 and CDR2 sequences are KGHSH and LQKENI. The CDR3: CASSPQDYPYEQYF. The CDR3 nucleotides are TGTGCCAGCTCACCACAGGACTACCCCTACGAGCAGTACTTC.

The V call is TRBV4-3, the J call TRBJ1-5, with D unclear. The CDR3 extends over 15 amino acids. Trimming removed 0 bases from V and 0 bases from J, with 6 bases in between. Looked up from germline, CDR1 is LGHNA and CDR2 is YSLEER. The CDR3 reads CASSQEFGSNQPQHF. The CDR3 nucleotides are TGCGCCAGCAGCCAAGAGTTCGGTAGCAATCAGCCCCAGCATTTT.

The CDR3 sequence is CASSTRDSQPQHF. CDR3 DNA: TGTGCCAGCAGCACGAGGGACAGTCAGCCCCAGCATTTT. The V gene is TRBV7-2, the J gene TRBJ1-5; 7 bases agree with TRBD1. The J segment lost 6 bases and the V segment lost 5 bases, leaving 4 bases of the junction unmatched. Looked up from germline, CDR1 is SGHTA and CDR2 is FQGNSA. This CDR3 has 13 residues.

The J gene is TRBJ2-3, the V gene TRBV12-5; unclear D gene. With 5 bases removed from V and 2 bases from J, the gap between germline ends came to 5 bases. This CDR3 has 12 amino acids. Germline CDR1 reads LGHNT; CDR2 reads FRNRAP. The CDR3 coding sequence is TGTGCTAGTGGTCTAGACACAGATACGCAGTATTTT. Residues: CASGLDTDTQYF.

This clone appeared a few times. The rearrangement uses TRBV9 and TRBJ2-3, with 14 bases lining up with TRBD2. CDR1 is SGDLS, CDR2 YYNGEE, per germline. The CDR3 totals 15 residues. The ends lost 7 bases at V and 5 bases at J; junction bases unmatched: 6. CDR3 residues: CASGGLAGVEDTQYF. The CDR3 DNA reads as TGTGCCAGCGGGGGACTAGCGGGAGTTGAAGATACGCAGTATTTT.

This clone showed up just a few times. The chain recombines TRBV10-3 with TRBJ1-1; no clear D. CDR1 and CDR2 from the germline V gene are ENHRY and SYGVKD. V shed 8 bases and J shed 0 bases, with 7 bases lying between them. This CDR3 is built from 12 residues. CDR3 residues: CAIREMNTEAFF. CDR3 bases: TGTGCCATCCGGGAGATGAACACTGAAGCTTTCTTT.

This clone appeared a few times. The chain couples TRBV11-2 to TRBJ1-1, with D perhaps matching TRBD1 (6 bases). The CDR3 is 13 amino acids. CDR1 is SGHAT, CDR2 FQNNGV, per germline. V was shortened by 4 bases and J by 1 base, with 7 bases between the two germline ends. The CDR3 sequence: CASSWTENTEAFF. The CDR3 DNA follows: TGTGCCAGCAGCTGGACAGAGAACACTGAAGCTTTCTTT.

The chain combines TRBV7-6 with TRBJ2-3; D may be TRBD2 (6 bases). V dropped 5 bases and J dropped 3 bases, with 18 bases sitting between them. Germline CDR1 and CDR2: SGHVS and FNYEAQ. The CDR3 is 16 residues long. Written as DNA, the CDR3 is TGTGCCAGCAGCCCTAGGCTGGGACTGATGACAGATACGCAGTATTTT. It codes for CASSPRLGLMTDTQYF.

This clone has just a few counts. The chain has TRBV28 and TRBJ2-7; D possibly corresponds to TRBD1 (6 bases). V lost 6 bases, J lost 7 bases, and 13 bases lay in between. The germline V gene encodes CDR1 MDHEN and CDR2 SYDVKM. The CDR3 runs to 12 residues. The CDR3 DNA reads TGTGCCAGCAGATCAGGGGATGGGGAGCAGTACTTC. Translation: CASRSGDGEQYF.

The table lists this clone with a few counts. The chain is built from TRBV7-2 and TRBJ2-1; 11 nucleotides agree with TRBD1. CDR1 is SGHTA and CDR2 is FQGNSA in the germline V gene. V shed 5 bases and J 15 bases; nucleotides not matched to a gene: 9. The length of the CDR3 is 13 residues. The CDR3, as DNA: TGTGCCAGCAGCGCACGGGACAGGGGGAAATTGTTCTTC. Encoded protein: CASSARDRGKLFF.

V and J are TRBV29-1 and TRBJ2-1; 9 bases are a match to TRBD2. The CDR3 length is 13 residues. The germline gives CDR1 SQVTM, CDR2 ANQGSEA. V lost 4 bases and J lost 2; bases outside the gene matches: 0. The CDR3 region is CSVASGAYNEQFF. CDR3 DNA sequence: TGCAGCGTTGCTAGCGGGGCCTACAATGAGCAGTTCTTC.

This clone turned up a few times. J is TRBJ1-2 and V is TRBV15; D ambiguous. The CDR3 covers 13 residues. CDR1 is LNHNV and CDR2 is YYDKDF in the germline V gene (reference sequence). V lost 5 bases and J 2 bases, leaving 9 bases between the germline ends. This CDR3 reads CATSPGKNYGYTF. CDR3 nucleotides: TGTGCCACCAGCCCCGGGAAGAACTATGGCTACACCTTC.